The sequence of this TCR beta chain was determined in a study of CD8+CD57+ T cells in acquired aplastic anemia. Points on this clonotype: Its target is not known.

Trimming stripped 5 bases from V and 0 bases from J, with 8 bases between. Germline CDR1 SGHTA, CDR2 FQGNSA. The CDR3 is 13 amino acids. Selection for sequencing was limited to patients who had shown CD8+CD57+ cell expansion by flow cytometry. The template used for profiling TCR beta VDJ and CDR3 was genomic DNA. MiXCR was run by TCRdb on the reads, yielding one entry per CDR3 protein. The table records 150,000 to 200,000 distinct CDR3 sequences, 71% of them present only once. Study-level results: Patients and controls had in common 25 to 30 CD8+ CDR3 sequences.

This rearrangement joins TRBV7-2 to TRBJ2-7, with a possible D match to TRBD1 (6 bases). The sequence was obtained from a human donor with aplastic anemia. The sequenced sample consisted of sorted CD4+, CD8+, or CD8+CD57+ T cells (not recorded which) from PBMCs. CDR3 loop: CASSPDSSYEQYF. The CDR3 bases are TGTGCCAGCAGCCCGGACAGCTCCTACGAGCAGTACTTC.